The 5 T cell receptor beta chains presented below share a single source sample, sequenced in a study of cytomegalovirus exposure and HLA in healthy donors. Primers included in the PCR were 60 Vbeta and 13 Jbeta primers. Profiling relied on immunoSEQ multiplex PCR, and the TCRdb table lists in-frame clones only, not all of them. The data show just over 150,000 clones, about 65% seen once. Sequencing was done on a sample of PBMCs. The receptors come from a man between 35 and 55 years old in good health and CMV-seropositive.

The chain carries TRBV19 and TRBJ1-2, with D possibly being TRBD1 (6 bases). Germline V CDR1 and CDR2: LNHDA, SQIVND (reference sequence). Trimming pared 2 bases from V and 2 bases from J, leaving 9 bases between. The CDR3 sequence is 14 residues long. The DNA for the CDR3 is TGTGCCAGTAGTATAATTCAGGGGAACTATGGCTACACCTTC. This gives the protein CASSIIQGNYGYTF.

The chain recombines TRBV21-1 with TRBJ2-7; TRBD2, the table's D call, lacks a check against the DNA. TRBV21-1 is termed a pseudogene. The CDR3 length is 15 residues. The CDR3 bases are TGTGCCAGCAGCAAAGATTGCTGGAGGACCTACGAGCAGTACTTC. Translation gives CASSKDCWRTYEQYF.

This clone was detected once. The chain is built from TRBV10-3 and TRBJ1-2; TRBD1 might be the D (5 bases). Germline-derived CDR1 and CDR2 are ENHRY and SYGVKD. The V gene lost 9 bases and the J gene lost 4 bases, with 18 bases spanning the gap. This CDR3 has 14 amino acids. The DNA for the CDR3 is TGTGCCATGCTTAACAGGAGACGAAGCTATGGCTACACCTTC. As protein: CAMLNRRRSYGYTF.

The rearrangement links TRBV10-3 to TRBJ1-2; TRBD1 agrees at 9 bases. From germline, CDR1 is ENHRY and CDR2 SYGVKD. This CDR3 is 14 amino acids long. V lost 2 bases and J lost 6; bases outside the gene matches: 4. The chain's CDR3 is CAISEVQGADGYTF. CDR3 DNA sequence: TGTGCCATCAGTGAGGTACAGGGGGCGGATGGCTACACCTTC.

The chain recombines TRBV7-6 with TRBJ2-1, with a tentative D call TRBD1 (6 bases). Germline values: CDR1 SGHVS, CDR2 FNYEAQ. The CDR3 has 15 residues. With 5 bases removed from V and 9 bases from J, the gap between germline ends came to 20 bases. CDR3 protein: CASSLRGTYFGEQFF. The CDR3 nucleotides read TGTGCCAGCAGCCTAAGGGGGACGTACTTCGGTGAGCAGTTCTTC.